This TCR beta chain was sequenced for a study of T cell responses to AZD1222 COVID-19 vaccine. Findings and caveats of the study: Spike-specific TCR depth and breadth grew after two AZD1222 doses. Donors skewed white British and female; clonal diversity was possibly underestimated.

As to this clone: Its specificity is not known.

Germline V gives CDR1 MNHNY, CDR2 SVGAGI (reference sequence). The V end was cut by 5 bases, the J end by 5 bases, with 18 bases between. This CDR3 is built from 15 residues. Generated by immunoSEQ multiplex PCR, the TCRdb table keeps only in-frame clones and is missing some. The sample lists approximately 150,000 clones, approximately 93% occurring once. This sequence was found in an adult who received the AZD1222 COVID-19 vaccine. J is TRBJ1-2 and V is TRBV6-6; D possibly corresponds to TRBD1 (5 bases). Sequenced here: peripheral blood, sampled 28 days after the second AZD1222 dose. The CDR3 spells CASSAADRGNYGYTF. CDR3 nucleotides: TGTGCCAGCAGTGCCGCCGATCGGGGCAATTATGGCTACACCTTC.